This T cell receptor beta chain was recovered during a study of OX40 agonist ivuxolimab in advanced cancers. Study information: The mean age was roughly 60 years, ranging from roughly 23 to 80, with approximately 85% of participants male.

Germline lookup yields CDR1 SGHDT and CDR2 YYEEEE. V was cut by 4 bases and J by 0 bases, with 17 bases left in between. This CDR3 is built from 17 residues. Worth noting for this clone: Its antigen is unknown.

Whole-study findings and limits: Which antigen the expanded peripheral T cells recognized is unknown. The CD4+ and CD8+ T cells in the blood had expanded clonally by week 6 at 0.1 to 3.0 mg/kg. Averaged across samples, CD8+ T cells carried more expanded clones than CD4+ did.

Method: immunoSEQ multiplex PCR; TCRdb's copy keeps in-frame clones and lacks some. The sample lists some 130,000 clones, approximately 90% occurring once. The input for sequencing was CD4+ or CD8+ T cells sorted from blood, taken in a trial of the OX40 agonist ivuxolimab. This TCR derives from an adult with an advanced solid tumor such as melanoma, head and neck, liver or kidney cancer. The chain recombines TRBV5-6 with TRBJ1-3, with D tentatively TRBD1 (5 bases). The CDR3 DNA reads as TGTGCCAGCAGCATACGACAGATAAAAGACTCTGGAAACACCATATATTTT. It translates to CASSIRQIKDSGNTIYF.